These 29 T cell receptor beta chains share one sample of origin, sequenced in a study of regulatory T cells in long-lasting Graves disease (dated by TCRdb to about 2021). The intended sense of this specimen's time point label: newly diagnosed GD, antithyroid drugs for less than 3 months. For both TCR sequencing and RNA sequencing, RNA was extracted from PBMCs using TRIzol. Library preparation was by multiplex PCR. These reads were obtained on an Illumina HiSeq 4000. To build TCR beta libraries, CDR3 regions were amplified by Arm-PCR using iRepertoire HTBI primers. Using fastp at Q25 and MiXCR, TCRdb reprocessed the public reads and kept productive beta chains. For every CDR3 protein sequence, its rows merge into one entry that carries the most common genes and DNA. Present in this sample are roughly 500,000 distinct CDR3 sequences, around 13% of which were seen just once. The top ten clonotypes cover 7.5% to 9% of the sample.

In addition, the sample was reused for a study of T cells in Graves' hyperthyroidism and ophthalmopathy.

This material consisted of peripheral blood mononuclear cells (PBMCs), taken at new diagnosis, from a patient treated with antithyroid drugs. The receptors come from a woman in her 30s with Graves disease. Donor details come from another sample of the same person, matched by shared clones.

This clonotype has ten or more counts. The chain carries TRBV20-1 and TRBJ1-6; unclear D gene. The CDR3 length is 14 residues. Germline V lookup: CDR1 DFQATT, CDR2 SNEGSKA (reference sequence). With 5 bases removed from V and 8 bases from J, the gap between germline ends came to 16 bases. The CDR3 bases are TGCAGTGCTCGGAGTGGGATGCAGGATTCACCCCTCCACTTT. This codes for CSARSGMQDSPLHF.

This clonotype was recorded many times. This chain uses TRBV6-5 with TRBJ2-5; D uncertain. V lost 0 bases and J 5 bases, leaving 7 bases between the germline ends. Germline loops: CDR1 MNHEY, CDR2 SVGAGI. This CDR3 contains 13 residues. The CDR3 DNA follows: TGTGCCAGCAGTTACTCGAAGGGCGAGACCCAGTACTTC. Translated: CASSYSKGETQYF.

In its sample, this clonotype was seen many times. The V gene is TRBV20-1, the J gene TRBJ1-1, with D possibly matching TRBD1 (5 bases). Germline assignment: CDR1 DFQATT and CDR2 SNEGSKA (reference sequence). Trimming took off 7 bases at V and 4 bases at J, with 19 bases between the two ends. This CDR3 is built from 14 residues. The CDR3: CSVPRQGWSTEAFF. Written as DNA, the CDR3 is TGCAGTGTCCCTCGGCAGGGATGGAGCACTGAAGCTTTCTTT.

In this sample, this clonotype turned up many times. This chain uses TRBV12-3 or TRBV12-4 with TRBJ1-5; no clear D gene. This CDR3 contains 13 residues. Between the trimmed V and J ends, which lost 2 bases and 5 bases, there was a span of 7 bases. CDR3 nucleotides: TGTGCCAGCAGTTTATTAGGAGATCAGCCCCAGCATTTT. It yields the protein CASSLLGDQPQHF.

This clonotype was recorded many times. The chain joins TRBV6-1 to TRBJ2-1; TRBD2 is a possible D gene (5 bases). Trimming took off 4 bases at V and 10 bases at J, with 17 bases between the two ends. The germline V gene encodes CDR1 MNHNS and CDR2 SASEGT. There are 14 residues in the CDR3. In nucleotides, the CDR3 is TGTGCCAGCAGTGCACAACCCTCGGGGTACGAGCAGTTCTTC. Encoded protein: CASSAQPSGYEQFF.

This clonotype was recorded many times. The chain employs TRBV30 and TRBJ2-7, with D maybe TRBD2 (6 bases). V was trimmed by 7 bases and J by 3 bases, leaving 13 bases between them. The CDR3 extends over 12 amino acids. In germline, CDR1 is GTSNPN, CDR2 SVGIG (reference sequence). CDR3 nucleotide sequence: TGTGCCTTCTCGGGGGAGTTCTACGAGCAGTACTTC. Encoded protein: CAFSGEFYEQYF.

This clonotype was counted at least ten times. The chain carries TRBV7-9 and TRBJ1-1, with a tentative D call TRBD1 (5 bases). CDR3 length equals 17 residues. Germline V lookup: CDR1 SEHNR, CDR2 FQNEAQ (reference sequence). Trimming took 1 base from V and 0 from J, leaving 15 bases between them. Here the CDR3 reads CASSLGTTDLLNTEAFF. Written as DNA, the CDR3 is TGTGCCAGCAGCTTAGGGACAACGGACTTGCTGAACACTGAAGCTTTCTTT.

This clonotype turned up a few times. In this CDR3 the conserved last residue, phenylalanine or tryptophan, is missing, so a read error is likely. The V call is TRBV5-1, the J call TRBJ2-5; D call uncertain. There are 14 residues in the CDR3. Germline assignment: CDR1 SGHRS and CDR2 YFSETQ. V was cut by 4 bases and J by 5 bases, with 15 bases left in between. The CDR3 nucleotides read TGCGCCAGCAGCGTGATCTCTAGTGGTGAGACCCAGTACGTC. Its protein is CASSVISSGETQYV.

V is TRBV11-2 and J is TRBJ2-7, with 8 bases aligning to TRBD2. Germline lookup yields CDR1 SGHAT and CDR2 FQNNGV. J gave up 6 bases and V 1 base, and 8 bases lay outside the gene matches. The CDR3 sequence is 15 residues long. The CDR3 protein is CASSLGAGVPGEQYF. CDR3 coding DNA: TGTGCCAGCAGCTTAGGAGCGGGGGTACCTGGCGAGCAGTACTTC.

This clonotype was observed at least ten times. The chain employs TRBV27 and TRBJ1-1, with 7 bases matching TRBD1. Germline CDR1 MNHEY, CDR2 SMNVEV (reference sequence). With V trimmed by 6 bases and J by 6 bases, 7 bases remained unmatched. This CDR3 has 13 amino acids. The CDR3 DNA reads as TGTGCCAGCAGACCTCAGGGGGGGTCTGAAGCTTTCTTT. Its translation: CASRPQGGSEAFF.

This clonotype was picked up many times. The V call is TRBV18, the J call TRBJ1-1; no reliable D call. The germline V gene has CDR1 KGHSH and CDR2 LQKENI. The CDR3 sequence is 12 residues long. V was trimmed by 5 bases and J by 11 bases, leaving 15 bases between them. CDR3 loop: CASSDFDNTAFF. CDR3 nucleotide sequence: TGTGCCAGCTCAGATTTCGACAATACTGCTTTCTTT.

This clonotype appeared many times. The CDR3 loop reads CASSLAGTSGQETQYF. CDR3 nucleotide sequence: TGTGCCAGCAGCTTAGCGGGGACTAGCGGCCAAGAGACCCAGTACTTC. The chain has TRBV5-8 and TRBJ2-5, with 11 bases lining up with TRBD2. The CDR3 runs 16 residues. The germline gives CDR1 SGHTS, CDR2 YDEGEE. With V trimmed by 2 bases and J by 1 base, 4 bases remained unmatched.

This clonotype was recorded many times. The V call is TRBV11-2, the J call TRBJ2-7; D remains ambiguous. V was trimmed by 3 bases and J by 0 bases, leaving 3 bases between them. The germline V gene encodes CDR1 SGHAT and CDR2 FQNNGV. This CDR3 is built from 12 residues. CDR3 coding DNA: TGTGCCAGCAGCTTCCACTCCTACGAGCAGTACTTC. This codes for CASSFHSYEQYF.

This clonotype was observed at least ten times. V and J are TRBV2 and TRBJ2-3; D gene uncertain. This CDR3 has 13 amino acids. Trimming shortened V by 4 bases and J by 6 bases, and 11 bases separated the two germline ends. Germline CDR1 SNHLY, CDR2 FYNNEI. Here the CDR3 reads CASSAVTSDTQYF. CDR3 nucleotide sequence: TGTGCCAGCAGTGCCGTGACGTCGGATACGCAGTATTTT.

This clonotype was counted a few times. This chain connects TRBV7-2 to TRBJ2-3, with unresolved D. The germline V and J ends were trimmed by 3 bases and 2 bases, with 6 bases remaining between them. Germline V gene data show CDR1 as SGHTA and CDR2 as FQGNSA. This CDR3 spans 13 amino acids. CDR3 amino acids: CASSFSLTDTQYF. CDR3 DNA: TGTGCCAGCAGCTTTTCCCTCACAGATACGCAGTATTTT.

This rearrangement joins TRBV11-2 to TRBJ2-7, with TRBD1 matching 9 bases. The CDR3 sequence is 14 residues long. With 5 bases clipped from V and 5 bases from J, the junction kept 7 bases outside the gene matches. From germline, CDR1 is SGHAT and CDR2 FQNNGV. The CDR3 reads CASSRDRVPHEQYF. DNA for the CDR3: TGTGCCAGCAGCCGGGACAGGGTGCCTCACGAGCAGTACTTC. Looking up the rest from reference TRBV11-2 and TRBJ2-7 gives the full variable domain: EAGVAQSPRYKIIEKRQSVAFWCNPISGHATLYWYQQILGQGPKLLIQFQNNGVVDDSQLPKDRFSAERLKGVDSTLKIQPAKLEDSAVYLCASSRDRVPHEQYFGPGTRLTVT.

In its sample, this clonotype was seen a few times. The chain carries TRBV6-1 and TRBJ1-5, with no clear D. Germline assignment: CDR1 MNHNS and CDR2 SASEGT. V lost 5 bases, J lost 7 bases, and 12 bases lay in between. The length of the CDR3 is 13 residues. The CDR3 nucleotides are TGTGCCAGCAGTACCGGTTTGCGGCAGCCCCAGCATTTT. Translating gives CASSTGLRQPQHF.

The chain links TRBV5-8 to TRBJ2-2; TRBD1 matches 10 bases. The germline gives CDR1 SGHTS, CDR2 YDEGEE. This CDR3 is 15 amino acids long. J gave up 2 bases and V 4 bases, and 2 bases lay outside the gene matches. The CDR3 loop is CASSRDRGNTGELFF. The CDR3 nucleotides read TGTGCCAGCAGCCGGGACAGGGGCAACACCGGGGAGCTGTTTTTT.

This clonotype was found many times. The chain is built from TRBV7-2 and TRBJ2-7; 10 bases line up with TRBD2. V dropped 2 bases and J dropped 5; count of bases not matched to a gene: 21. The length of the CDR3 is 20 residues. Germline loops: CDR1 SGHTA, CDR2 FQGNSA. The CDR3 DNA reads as TGTGCCAGCAGCTTACAGAGGAGGCTCGGGCTAGCGGGAGAGTTCGACGAGCAGTACTTC. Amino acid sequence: CASSLQRRLGLAGEFDEQYF.

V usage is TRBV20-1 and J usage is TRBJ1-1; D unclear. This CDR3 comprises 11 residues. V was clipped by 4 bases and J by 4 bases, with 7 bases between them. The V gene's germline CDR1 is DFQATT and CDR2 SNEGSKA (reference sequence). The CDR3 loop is CSATRGTEAFF. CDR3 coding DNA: TGCAGTGCTACCAGAGGCACTGAAGCTTTCTTT.

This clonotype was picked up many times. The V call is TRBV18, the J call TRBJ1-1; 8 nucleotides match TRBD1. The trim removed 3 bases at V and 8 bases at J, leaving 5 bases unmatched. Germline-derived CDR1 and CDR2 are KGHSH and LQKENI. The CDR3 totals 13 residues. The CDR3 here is CASSPGTGYEAFF. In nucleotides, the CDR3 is TGTGCCAGCTCACCTGGGACAGGCTACGAAGCTTTCTTT.

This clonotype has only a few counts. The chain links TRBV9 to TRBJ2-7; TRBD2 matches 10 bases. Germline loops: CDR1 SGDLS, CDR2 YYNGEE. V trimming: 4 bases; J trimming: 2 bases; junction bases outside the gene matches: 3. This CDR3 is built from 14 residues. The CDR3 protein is CASSPLAGAYEQYF. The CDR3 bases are TGTGCCAGCAGCCCTCTAGCGGGAGCCTACGAGCAGTACTTC.

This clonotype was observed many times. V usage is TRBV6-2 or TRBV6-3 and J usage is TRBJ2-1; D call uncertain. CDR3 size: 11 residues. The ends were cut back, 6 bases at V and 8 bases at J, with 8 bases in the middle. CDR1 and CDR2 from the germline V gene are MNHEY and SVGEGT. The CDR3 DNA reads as TGTGCCAGCAGCTTCTTCGATGAGCAGTTCTTC. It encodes CASSFFDEQFF.

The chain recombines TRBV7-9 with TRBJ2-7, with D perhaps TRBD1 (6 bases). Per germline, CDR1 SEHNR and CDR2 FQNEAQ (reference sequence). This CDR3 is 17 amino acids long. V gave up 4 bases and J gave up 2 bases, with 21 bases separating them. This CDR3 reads CASSSHSSPGHAYEQYF. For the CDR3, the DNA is TGTGCCAGCAGCTCTCACTCCTCGCCGGGACATGCCTACGAGCAGTACTTC.

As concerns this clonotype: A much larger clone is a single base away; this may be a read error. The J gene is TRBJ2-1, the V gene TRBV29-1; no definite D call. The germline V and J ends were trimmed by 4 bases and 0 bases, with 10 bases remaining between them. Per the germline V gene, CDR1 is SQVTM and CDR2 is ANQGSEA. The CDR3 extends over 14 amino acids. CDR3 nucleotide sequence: TGCAGCGTTGCTGGCCGACACTCCTACAATGAGCAGTTCTTC. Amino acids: CSVAGRHSYNEQFF.

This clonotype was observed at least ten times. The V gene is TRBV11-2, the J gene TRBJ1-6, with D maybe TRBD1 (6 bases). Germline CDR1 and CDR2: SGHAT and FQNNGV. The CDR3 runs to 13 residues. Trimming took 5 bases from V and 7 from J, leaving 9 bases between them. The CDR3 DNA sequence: TGTGCCAGCAGCCGCACAGGGAATTCACCCCTCCACTTT. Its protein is CASSRTGNSPLHF.

The CDR3 DNA sequence: TGTGCCTGGAGTGGGGGACAGGGGGTTCTGAACACTGAAGCTTTCTTT. Translation: CAWSGGQGVLNTEAFF. J is TRBJ1-1 and V is TRBV30; 11 bases align to TRBD1. Per germline, CDR1 GTSNPN and CDR2 SVGIG (reference sequence). This CDR3 is 16 amino acids long. Unmatched junction bases numbered 4, after V lost 1 base and J lost 0 bases.

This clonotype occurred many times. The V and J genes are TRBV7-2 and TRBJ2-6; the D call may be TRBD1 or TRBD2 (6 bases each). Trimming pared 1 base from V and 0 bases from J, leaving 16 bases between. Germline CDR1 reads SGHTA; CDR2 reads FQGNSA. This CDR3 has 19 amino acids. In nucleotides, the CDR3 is TGTGCCAGCAGCTTAGAGGGGGGCCGACGCTTCTCTGGGGCCAACGTCCTGACTTTC. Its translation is CASSLEGGRRFSGANVLTF. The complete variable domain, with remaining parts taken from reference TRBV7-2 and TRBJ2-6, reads GAGVSQSPSNKVTEKGKDVELRCDPISGHTALYWYRQSLGQGLEFLIYFQGNSAPDKSGLPSDRFSAERTGGSVSTLTIQRTQQEDSAVYLCASSLEGGRRFSGANVLTFGAGSRLTVL.

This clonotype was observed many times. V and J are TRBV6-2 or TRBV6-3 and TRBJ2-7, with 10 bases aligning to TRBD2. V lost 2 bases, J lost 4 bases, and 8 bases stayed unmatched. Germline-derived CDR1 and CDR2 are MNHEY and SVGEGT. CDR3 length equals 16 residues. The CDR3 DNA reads TGTGCCAGCAGTTACGGTCTAGCGGGAGTGGGGTACGAGCAGTACTTC. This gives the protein CASSYGLAGVGYEQYF.